This record covers a single TCR beta chain. Its antigen is unidentified. Together with a sample-barcoded 5' primer, a J-beta primer mix was included in a second PCR lasting about 7 to 11 cycles. All samples gave at least 2.5 million CDR3-containing paired-end reads. TCRdb ran MiXCR on the 5' RACE reads and lists one entry per CDR3 protein. The sample lists 790,000 or so distinct CDR3 sequences, about 61% occurring once. This entry comes from a study of blood T cells in healthy people across ages. Study-level results: Among T cells, TCR beta diversity per million cells dropped roughly linearly as age rose. The diversity estimates, figures obtained from one million T cells, were considered underestimates.

The V gene's germline CDR1 is SNHLY and CDR2 FYNNEI. V lost 4 bases and J lost 3, with 13 bases in between. The CDR3 has 16 residues. Caucasian individuals from Russia who were healthy and aged 6 to 90 acted as donors. This receptor was taken from a man between 35 and 55 years old in good health. The sequenced sample consisted of blood. The chain couples TRBV2 to TRBJ2-6; D not certain. The CDR3 protein is CASSALGPNGANVLTF. CDR3 sequence (DNA): TGTGCCAGCAGTGCCCTTGGACCGAATGGGGCCAACGTCCTGACTTTC.